The 2 T cell receptor beta chains below all came from one sample that was sequenced in a study of blood T cells in healthy people across ages. Using a J-beta primer mix together with a sample-barcoded 5' primer, a second PCR was run for about 6 to 11 cycles. TCRdb passed the 5' RACE reads through MiXCR, listing each CDR3 protein once. Of roughly 1.6 million distinct CDR3 sequences in the sample, about 31% were seen once. Material: blood. Source of these receptors: a young woman in good health.

Concerning this clonotype itself: This could be a read error, since a much larger clone is one nucleotide away. The V gene is TRBV12-3 or TRBV12-4, the J gene TRBJ2-3; weak D call: TRBD1 (5 bases). There are 14 residues in the CDR3. Trimming shortened V by 7 bases and J by 1 base, and 12 bases separated the two germline ends. CDR3 in DNA: TGTGCCAGCACCAGGGAAAGGGGCACAGATACGCAGTATTTT. Translated, it gives CASTRERGTDTQYF.

The gene calls are TRBV12-5 and TRBJ2-2; 10 bases align to TRBD2. The CDR3 is made up of 17 amino acids. Trimming cost V 7 bases and J 2 bases; bases outside gene matches: 10. CDR1 LGHNT and CDR2 FRNRAP come from the germline V gene. In DNA form, the CDR3 reads TGTGCTAGTGTCCTCAGGACTAGCGGAGCCAACACCGGGGAGCTGTTTTTT. It specifies CASVLRTSGANTGELFF.